One sample yielded the 5 T cell receptor beta chains listed below, sequenced in a study of human T cells and chemical hapten exposure. TCRdb analysed the RACE reads with MiXCR anew, one entry per CDR3 protein. The repertoire holds some 99,000 distinct CDR3 sequences, with approximately 8.8% as singletons. Sample time point: patch test 2, 6 weeks after DPC sensitization. Treatment: therapeutic diphenylcyclopropenone sensitization with weekly scalp DPC. The sample in question was whole blood, obtained in connection with sensitization to the hapten diphenylcyclopropenone (DPC). The receptors come from a woman aged 40-49 years with alopecia areata. Some clones in this sample may be carry-over from other donors' samples.

This clonotype has ten or more counts. The genes are TRBV10-3 and TRBJ2-7, with TRBD1 matching over 11 bases. Germline lookup yields CDR1 ENHRY and CDR2 SYGVKD. J lost 2 bases, V lost 6 bases, and 3 bases had no gene match. The CDR3 length is 14 residues. The CDR3 coding sequence is TGTGCCATCAGGGGGACAGGGGGTCCCTACGAGCAGTACTTC. As protein: CAIRGTGGPYEQYF.

V and J are TRBV15 and TRBJ2-3; D is uncertain. The V gene lost 3 bases and the J gene lost 8 bases, with 15 bases spanning the gap. The CDR3 is 14 residues long. Germline-derived CDR1 and CDR2 are LNHNV and YYDKDF (reference sequence). Here the CDR3 DNA reads TGTGCCACCAGCAGGGCTGTAACCGAGTCTACGCAGTATTTT. Residues: CATSRAVTESTQYF. Full variable domain (outside the CDR3, taken from reference TRBV15 and TRBJ2-3): DAMVIQNPRYQVTQFGKPVTLSCSQTLNHNVMYWYQQKSSQAPKLLFHYYDKDFNNEADTPDNFQSRRPNTSFCFLDIRSPGLGDTAMYLCATSRAVTESTQYFGPGTRLTVL.

This clonotype was observed at least ten times. The rearrangement links TRBV23-1 to TRBJ2-3; no clear D. TRBV23-1 is labeled an ORF, and its function is uncertain. Trimming cost V 2 bases and J 1 base, with 13 bases left between them. There are 16 residues in the CDR3. The DNA of the CDR3 is TGCGCCAGCAGTCAAACCTTCACTGGGGGCACAGATACGCAGTATTTT. This encodes CASSQTFTGGTDTQYF.

This clonotype has ten or more counts. This chain uses TRBV7-9 with TRBJ2-3; D call uncertain. This CDR3 contains 11 residues. Germline V gives CDR1 SEHNR, CDR2 FQNEAQ (reference sequence). V lost 10 bases to trimming and J lost 4 bases, with 9 bases between them. CDR3 amino acids: CATPASDTQYF. The DNA of the CDR3 is TGTGCCACCCCGGCGTCAGATACGCAGTATTTT. Full variable domain (outside the CDR3, taken from reference TRBV7-9 and TRBJ2-3): DTGVSQNPRHKITKRGQNVTFRCDPISEHNRLYWYRQTLGQGPEFLTYFQNEAQLEKSRLLSDRFSAERPKGSFSTLEIQRTEQGDSAMYLCATPASDTQYFGPGTRLTVL.

The rearrangement joins TRBV12-3 or TRBV12-4 to TRBJ2-7; D possibly uses TRBD1 or TRBD2 (5 bases each). The CDR3 spans 13 residues. The ends were cut back, 6 bases at V and 6 bases at J, with 15 bases in the middle. In DNA, the CDR3 is TGTGCCAGCAGCCTCGGGACCTCTCGCGAGCAGTACTTC. Protein: CASSLGTSREQYF.